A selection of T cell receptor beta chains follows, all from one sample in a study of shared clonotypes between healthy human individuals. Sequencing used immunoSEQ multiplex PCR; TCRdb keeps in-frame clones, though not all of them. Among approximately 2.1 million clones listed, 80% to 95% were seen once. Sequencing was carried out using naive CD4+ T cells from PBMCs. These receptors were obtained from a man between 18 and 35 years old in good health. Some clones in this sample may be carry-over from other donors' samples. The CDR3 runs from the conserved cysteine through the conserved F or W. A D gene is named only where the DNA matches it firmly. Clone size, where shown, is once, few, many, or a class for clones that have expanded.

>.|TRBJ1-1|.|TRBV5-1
TGCGCCAGCAGCTTGGTTGCGGGTGACACTGAAGCTTTCTTT
CASSLVAGDTEAFF
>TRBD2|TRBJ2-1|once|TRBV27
TGTGCCAGCAGTTTGTTCGGACTAGCGGTGAACTCCTACAATGAGCAGTTCTTC
CASSLFGLAVNSYNEQFF
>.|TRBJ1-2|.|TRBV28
TGTGCCAGCAGTTTATACGAGGGTATTGGCTACACCTTC
CASSLYEGIGYTF
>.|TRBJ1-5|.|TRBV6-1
TGTGCCAGCAGTCCTTGGGACCGAGGCAATCAGCCCCAGCATTTT
CASSPWDRGNQPQHF
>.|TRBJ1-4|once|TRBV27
TGTGCCAGCAGTCTACGGTCCCTAGCAACTAATGAAAAACTGTTTTTT
CASSLRSLATNEKLFF
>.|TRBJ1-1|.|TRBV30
TGTGCCTGGAGTCGGCAAGCTAACACTGAAGCTTTCTTT
CAWSRQANTEAFF
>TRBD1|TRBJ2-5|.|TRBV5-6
TGTGCCAGCAGCACGCTCGGGACAGGGGGCCGGGAGACCCAGTACTTC
CASSTLGTGGRETQYF
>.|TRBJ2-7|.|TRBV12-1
TGTGCCAGCAGCTCCACCGTCCAGACGATTCCGAGCTCCTACGAGCAGTACTTC
CASSSTVQTIPSSYEQYF
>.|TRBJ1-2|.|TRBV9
TGTGCCAGCAGCGTAGTGGCAGAGGGCTGGAGGGCTGGCTACACCTTC
CASSVVAEGWRAGYTF
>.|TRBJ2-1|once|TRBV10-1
TGCGCCAGCAGTGCCGGGACAACCTACAATGAGCAGTTCTTC
CASSAGTTYNEQFF
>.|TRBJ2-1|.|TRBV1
TGCACCAGCAGCCAAGCGTGGGGCCGGGTCGGACTAGCGGGACCTCCCACCTACAATGAGCAGTTCTTC
CTSSQAWGRVGLAGPPTYNEQFF
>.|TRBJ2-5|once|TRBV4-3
TGCGCCAGCAGCCAAGAACCAGCTTTCCAAGAGACCCAGTACTTC
CASSQEPAFQETQYF
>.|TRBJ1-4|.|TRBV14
TGTGCCAGCAGCCAGGCAGGCGGGGTTGGAGAAAAACTGTTTTTT
CASSQAGGVGEKLFF
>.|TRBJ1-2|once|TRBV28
TGTGCCAGCAGCGGGAACTATGGCTACACCTTC
CASSGNYGYTF
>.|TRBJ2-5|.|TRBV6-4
TGTGCCAGCAGTGACTCTAGGGGAGGGACCCAGTACTTC
CASSDSRGGTQYF
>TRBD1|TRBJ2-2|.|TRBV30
TGTGCCTGGGACAGGGGGTACACCGGGGAGCTGTTTTTT
CAWDRGYTGELFF
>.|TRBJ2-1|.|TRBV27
TGTGCCAGCAGTGGGAGGCCCCGGGTAAATGAGCAGTTCTTC
CASSGRPRVNEQFF
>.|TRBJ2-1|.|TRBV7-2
TGTGCCAGCAGCTTATCAAGGAACAATGAGCAGTTCTTC
CASSLSRNNEQFF
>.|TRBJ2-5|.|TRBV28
TGTGCCAGCAGTTTTGAGGGCCAGAGGTGGACCCAGTACTTC
CASSFEGQRWTQYF
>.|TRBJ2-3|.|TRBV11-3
TGTGCCAGCAGTTTCCGTCCGGGGCGAGGCACAGATACGCAGTATTTT
CASSFRPGRGTDTQYF
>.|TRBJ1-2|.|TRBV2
TGTGCCAGCAGTGAAGCTCCTCTAGTACAGGGCTACACCTTC
CASSEAPLVQGYTF
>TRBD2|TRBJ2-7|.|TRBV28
TGTGCCAGCAGTAGGACTAGCGGCGCCTACGAGCAGTACTTC
CASSRTSGAYEQYF
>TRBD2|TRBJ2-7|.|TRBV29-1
TGCAGCGTGGAACTAGCGGGAGGGCCCCGGGGCGACGAGCAGTACTTC
CSVELAGGPRGDEQYF
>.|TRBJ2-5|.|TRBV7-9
TGTGCCAGCAGCGCCTTTCAGGGGACAGAGACCCAGTACTTC
CASSAFQGTETQYF
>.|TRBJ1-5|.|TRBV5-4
TGTGCCAGCAGCTTGACGACAGGACGAAATCAGCCCCAGCATTTT
CASSLTTGRNQPQHF
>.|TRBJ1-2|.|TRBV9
TGTGCCAGCAGCGCACAGGGTTTTGGCTATGGCTACACCTTC
CASSAQGFGYGYTF
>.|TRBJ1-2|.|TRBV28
TGTGCCAGCAGACTCTTGGGGGGTAATGGGGATGGCTACACCTTC
CASRLLGGNGDGYTF
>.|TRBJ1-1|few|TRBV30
TGTGCCTGGAGGCTACATCTTTCGAACACTGAAGCTTTCTTT
CAWRLHLSNTEAFF
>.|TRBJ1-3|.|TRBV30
TGTGCCTGGAGTGTACTAGGGAGCTCTGGAAACACCATATATTTT
CAWSVLGSSGNTIYF
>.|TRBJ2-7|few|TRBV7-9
TGTGCCAGCACCCGGACCTCAAGGAGGGAGCAGTACTTC
CASTRTSRREQYF
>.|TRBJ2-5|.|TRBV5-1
TGCGCCAGCAGCTTAGGGACGGCCTCACTGGGGGAGACCCAGTACTTC
CASSLGTASLGETQYF
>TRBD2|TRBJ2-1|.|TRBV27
TGTGCCAGCAGTCAGCGACTAGCGGGCAGGTACAATGAGCAGTTCTTC
CASSQRLAGRYNEQFF
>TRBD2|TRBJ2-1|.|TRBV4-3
TGCGCCAGCAGCCAAGATTCCCCGCCAGCCTGGGGGGGGAATGAGCAGTTCTTC
CASSQDSPPAWGGNEQFF
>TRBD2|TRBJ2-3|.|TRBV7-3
TGTGCCAGCAGCTCCGGGACTAGCGAGACAGATACGCAGTATTTT
CASSSGTSETDTQYF
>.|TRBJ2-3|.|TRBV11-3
TGTGCCAGCAGCTTTGGGACAACAAGTGTTGGAGATACGCAGTATTTT
CASSFGTTSVGDTQYF
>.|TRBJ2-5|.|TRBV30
TGTGCCTGGTGTAGGAGTGGTATGGAGACCCAGTACTTC
CAWCRSGMETQYF
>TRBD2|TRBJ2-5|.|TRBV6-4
TGTGCCAGCAGTTCGGGACTAGCGGGAGATGAGACCCAGTACTTC
CASSSGLAGDETQYF
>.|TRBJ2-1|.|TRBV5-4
TGTGCCAGCAGCCCATGGCTAGCTTCTGGGCAGTTCTTC
CASSPWLASGQFF
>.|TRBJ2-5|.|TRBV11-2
TGTGCCAGCAGCCGTCCACTGATTCAACGCGAGACCCAGTACTTC
CASSRPLIQRETQYF
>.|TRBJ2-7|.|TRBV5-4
TGTGCCAGCAGCTTTGCGGGCCCAACCTACGAGCAGTACTTC
CASSFAGPTYEQYF
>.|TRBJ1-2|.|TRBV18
TGTGCCAGCTCAGCCTCTGAAGAAAAAGGGCGGAACACCTTC
CASSASEEKGRNTF
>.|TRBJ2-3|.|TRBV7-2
TGTGCCAGCAGCCCCGGCGGGGGCGCGGTCTACACGCAGTATTTT
CASSPGGGAVYTQYF
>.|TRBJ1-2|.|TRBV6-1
TGTGCCAGTCGGGAGAACTATGGCTACACCTTC
CASRENYGYTF
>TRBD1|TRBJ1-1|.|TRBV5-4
TGTGCCAGCAGCGCGGGACAGATTAACACTGAAGCTTTCTTT
CASSAGQINTEAFF
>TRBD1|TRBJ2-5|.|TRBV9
TGTGCCAGCAGCGGCCTTACAGGGGGTGAGACCCAGTACTTC
CASSGLTGGETQYF
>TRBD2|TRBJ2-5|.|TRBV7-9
TGTGCCAGCAGCCGAACTATAGCGGGAGTGGTAGAGACCCAGTACTTC
CASSRTIAGVVETQYF
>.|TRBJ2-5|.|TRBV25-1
TGTGCCAGCAGTGATGTGGGACAAGAGACCCAGTACTTC
CASSDVGQETQYF
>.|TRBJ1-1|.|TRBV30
TGTGCCTGGAGTGTCTCCAGGGTGAGGAACACTGAAGCTTTCTTT
CAWSVSRVRNTEAFF
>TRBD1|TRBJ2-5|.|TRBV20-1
TGCGTTCCGGGACAGATGGGGACCCAGTACTTC
CVPGQMGTQYF
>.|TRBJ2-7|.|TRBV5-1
TGCGCCAGCAGCCAGAGCGGGACAGCATCCTACGAGCAGTACTTC
CASSQSGTASYEQYF
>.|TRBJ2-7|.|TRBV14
TGTGCCAGCAGCCAAGATTTGAGGGGTTGGCAGTACTTC
CASSQDLRGWQYF
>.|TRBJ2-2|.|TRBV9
TGTGCCAGCAGCGTAGGCGCGCAGGGTAACACCGGGGAGCTGTTTTTT
CASSVGAQGNTGELFF
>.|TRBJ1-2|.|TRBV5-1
TGCGCCAGCAGCCCCCTGGGGCTCGGCTACACCTTC
CASSPLGLGYTF